A single sample is the source of the 32 T cell receptor beta chains below, sequenced in a study of lymphopenia after photon versus proton radiotherapy. The data were produced by immunoSEQ multiplex PCR, yet TCRdb's version contains in-frame clones alone and is incomplete. The table lists thousands of clones, approximately 89% of them singletons, with approximately 12% in the top ten. Sample: peripheral blood, taken from a patient treated with photon-based radiotherapy. The receptors were gathered from a man aged 60 to 69 with cholangiocarcinoma.

The chain uses TRBV14 and TRBJ2-3, with 8 bases fitting TRBD2. V trimming: 3 bases; J trimming: 4 bases; junction bases outside the gene matches: 12. CDR1 and CDR2 (germline): SGHDN, FVKESK. CDR3 length: 17 amino acids. The CDR3 here is CASSQPNSGSGSDTQYF. In DNA, the CDR3 is TGTGCCAGCAGCCAGCCGAACAGCGGGAGCGGTTCAGATACGCAGTATTTT. Based on the CDR3 plus reference TRBV14 and TRBJ2-3, the full variable domain is EAGVTQFPSHSVIEKGQTVTLRCDPISGHDNLYWYRRVMGKEIKFLLHFVKESKQDESGMPNNRFLAERTGGTYSTLKVQPAELEDSGVYFCASSQPNSGSGSDTQYFGPGTRLTVL.

This sequence joins TRBV28 and TRBJ2-7, with TRBD2 as a possible D gene (6 bases). Germline loops: CDR1 MDHEN, CDR2 SYDVKM. V was trimmed by 6 bases and J by 5 bases, leaving 17 bases between them. This CDR3 is 14 amino acids long. The CDR3 DNA follows: TGTGCCAGCAGCCCCAGGGAGGTCGACGACGAGCAGTACTTC. Translating gives CASSPREVDDEQYF.

V is TRBV5-1 and J is TRBJ2-7, with D possibly matching TRBD2 (5 bases). CDR1 is SGHRS and CDR2 is YFSETQ in the germline V gene. CDR3 size: 15 residues. V was clipped by 1 base and J by 4 bases, with 15 bases between them. The DNA of the CDR3 is TGCGCCAGCAGCTTGAACTTAGGGAGTACGTACGAGCAGTACTTC. Residues: CASSLNLGSTYEQYF.

This clone was seen only once. The rearrangement uses TRBV11-1 and TRBJ1-2; D uncertain. Trimming removed 5 bases from V and 1 base from J, with 11 bases in between. CDR1 and CDR2 from the germline V gene are SGHAT and FQDESV (reference sequence). The CDR3 contains 14 residues. The CDR3 region is CASSPATDNYGYTF. In DNA form, the CDR3 reads TGTGCCAGCAGCCCAGCCACGGATAACTATGGCTACACCTTC.

The chain employs TRBV18 and TRBJ1-1; D is uncertain. This CDR3 comprises 13 residues. Trimming cost V 3 bases and J 3 bases, with 8 bases left between them. CDR1 is KGHSH and CDR2 is LQKENI in the germline V gene. CDR3 region: CASSPLRDTEAFF. For the CDR3, the DNA is TGTGCCAGCTCACCTTTGAGGGACACTGAAGCTTTCTTT.

V gene TRBV29-1 combines with J gene TRBJ2-2; unclear D gene. The CDR3 has 13 residues. V was shortened by 4 bases and J by 3 bases, with 9 bases between the two germline ends. From germline, CDR1 is SQVTM and CDR2 ANQGSEA. CDR3 region: CSVAAWDTGELFF. CDR3 nucleotide sequence: TGCAGCGTTGCAGCGTGGGACACCGGGGAGCTGTTTTTT.

The V gene is TRBV5-6, the J gene TRBJ2-5; TRBD1 agrees at 11 bases. The J segment lost 9 bases and the V segment lost 4 bases, leaving 8 bases of the junction unmatched. The germline gives CDR1 SGHDT, CDR2 YYEEEE. The CDR3 spans 14 residues. DNA for the CDR3: TGTGCCAGCAGCCCACCCGGGGACAGGGGGGCCCAGTACTTC. Translated: CASSPPGDRGAQYF.

In this sample, this clone turned up once. J is TRBJ2-7 and V is TRBV28; 13 bases fit TRBD2. The CDR3 is made up of 15 amino acids. Germline CDR1 MDHEN, CDR2 SYDVKM. J lost 9 bases, V lost 7 bases, and 12 bases had no gene match. In DNA, the CDR3 is TGTGCCAGCACCTCCCCAACTAGCGGGAGGGCCCGGCAGTACTTC. Its protein is CASTSPTSGRARQYF. Looking up the rest from reference TRBV28 and TRBJ2-7 gives the full variable domain: DVKVTQSSRYLVKRTGEKVFLECVQDMDHENMFWYRQDPGLGLRLIYFSYDVKMKEKGDIPEGYSVSREKKERFSLILESASTNQTSMYLCASTSPTSGRARQYFGPGTRLTVT.

V usage is TRBV2 and J usage is TRBJ1-5; D may be TRBD1 (6 bases). Per germline, CDR1 SNHLY and CDR2 FYNNEI. Trimming cost V 3 bases and J 4 bases, with 7 bases left between them. The length of the CDR3 is 13 residues. The CDR3 DNA reads as TGTGCCAGCAGTGAGACAGGAAATCAGCCCCAGCATTTT. Translated: CASSETGNQPQHF. The full variable domain, its missing parts supplied by reference TRBV2 and TRBJ1-5, is EPEVTQTPSHQVTQMGQEVILRCVPISNHLYFYWYRQILGQKVEFLVSFYNNEISEKSEIFDDQFSVERPDGSNFTLKIRSTKLEDSAMYFCASSETGNQPQHFGDGTRLSIL.

This chain uses TRBV9 with TRBJ2-5, with 7 bases aligning to TRBD1. The V gene end was trimmed by 2 bases and the J gene end by 3 bases; junction bases not matched to a gene: 4. The CDR3 runs 14 residues. In germline, CDR1 is SGDLS, CDR2 YYNGEE. The CDR3 sequence: CASSVGTAKETQYF. The DNA for the CDR3 is TGTGCCAGCAGCGTCGGGACAGCTAAAGAGACCCAGTACTTC.

This clone is a singleton in its sample. The chain combines TRBV28 with TRBJ1-4; D not certain. V shed 6 bases and J shed 6 bases, with 14 bases lying between them. The CDR3 extends over 14 amino acids. Per germline, CDR1 MDHEN and CDR2 SYDVKM. CDR3 DNA sequence: TGTGCCAGCAGGAAAGGGAGTTCGCATGAAAAACTGTTTTTT. Amino acid sequence: CASRKGSSHEKLFF.

This rearrangement joins TRBV6-5 to TRBJ1-1; D is possibly TRBD1 (5 bases). V was shortened by 2 bases and J by 4 bases, with 11 bases between the two germline ends. The CDR3 contains 14 residues. Germline V gives CDR1 MNHEY, CDR2 SVGAGI. CDR3 protein: CASSYGAGITEAFF. DNA of the CDR3: TGTGCCAGCAGTTACGGGGCGGGTATCACTGAAGCTTTCTTT.

This clone came up once. The CDR3 DNA reads TGTGCCAGCAGTTCTCAAAGGGTTAAGGAGACCCAGTACTTC. It translates to CASSSQRVKETQYF. The genes are TRBV28 and TRBJ2-5; D gene unclear. Germline loops: CDR1 MDHEN, CDR2 SYDVKM. The CDR3 runs to 14 residues. Between the trimmed V and J ends, which lost 4 bases and 5 bases, there was a span of 14 bases.

This chain connects TRBV19 to TRBJ1-4; 7 bases map to TRBD1. Trimming at V came to 10 bases and at J to 5 bases, leaving 10 bases not matched to a gene. The germline V gene encodes CDR1 LNHDA and CDR2 SQIVND (reference sequence). This CDR3 spans 14 amino acids. In DNA, the CDR3 is TGTGCCACGAGAGCGGGACAGAAAAATGAAAAACTGTTTTTT. Its translation: CATRAGQKNEKLFF.

CDR3 in DNA: TGTGCCAGCAGCGTAGCTAGGGGACTACCGATCACCGGGGAGCTGTTTTTT. Protein product: CASSVARGLPITGELFF. V gene TRBV9 combines with J gene TRBJ2-2, with TRBD2 matching over 7 bases. V shed 0 bases, J shed 4 bases, and the junction held 9 bases outside the gene matches. CDR3 length equals 17 residues. Germline values: CDR1 SGDLS, CDR2 YYNGEE.

V and J are TRBV5-5 and TRBJ2-5; the D gene is possibly TRBD2 (6 bases). The germline V and J ends were trimmed by 1 base and 2 bases, with 9 bases remaining between them. Germline V gene lookup returns CDR1 SGHKS and CDR2 YYEKEE (reference sequence). This CDR3 comprises 14 residues. The CDR3 coding sequence is TGTGCCAGCAGCTTGACTAGCCGGCAAGAGACCCAGTACTTC. It specifies CASSLTSRQETQYF.

This chain joins TRBV2 and TRBJ2-1; D not resolved. The CDR3 is 11 amino acids. V was cut by 3 bases and J by 9 bases, with 6 bases left in between. The germline V gene encodes CDR1 SNHLY and CDR2 FYNNEI. Here the CDR3 reads CASSEYGEQFF. In nucleotides, the CDR3 is TGTGCCAGCAGTGAGTACGGTGAGCAGTTCTTC.

The chain has TRBV19 and TRBJ2-4, with D possibly matching TRBD2 (6 bases). The CDR3 runs to 15 residues. Trimming stripped 6 bases from V and 6 bases from J, with 18 bases between. Looked up from germline, CDR1 is LNHDA and CDR2 is SQIVND (reference sequence). The CDR3 protein is CASRTGDAYGNIQYF. The CDR3 DNA sequence: TGTGCCAGTAGGACGGGAGATGCCTATGGAAACATTCAGTACTTC.

The V and J genes are TRBV2 and TRBJ2-3; TRBD2 aligns across 14 bases. The CDR3 consists of 20 residues. Germline V lookup: CDR1 SNHLY, CDR2 FYNNEI. J was trimmed by 2 bases and V by 5 bases; bases with no gene match: 15. Here the CDR3 reads CASSLRQLGLAGVLTDTQYF. DNA of the CDR3: TGTGCCAGCAGTTTACGGCAGCTGGGACTAGCGGGAGTACTCACAGATACGCAGTATTTT.

This clone was counted a single time. The rearrangement uses TRBV5-6 and TRBJ1-1; D ambiguous. Trimming stripped 4 bases from V and 3 bases from J, with 13 bases between. In germline, CDR1 is SGHDT, CDR2 YYEEEE. The CDR3 extends over 14 amino acids. In DNA form, the CDR3 reads TGTGCCAGCAGCATGGAGGTCCGGGACACTGAAGCTTTCTTT. The encoded protein is CASSMEVRDTEAFF. The full variable domain, with the rest looked up from reference TRBV5-6 and TRBJ1-1, is DAGVTQSPTHLIKTRGQQVTLRCSPKSGHDTVSWYQQALGQGPQFIFQYYEEEERQRGNFPDRFSGHQFPNYSSELNVNALLLGDSALYLCASSMEVRDTEAFFGQGTRLTVV.

The chain couples TRBV19 to TRBJ2-5, with a weak D call TRBD2 (6 bases). CDR3 length equals 15 residues. Germline V gives CDR1 LNHDA, CDR2 SQIVND (reference sequence). Trimming pared 8 bases from V and 5 bases from J, leaving 21 bases between. For the CDR3, the DNA is TGTGCCAGTTCTTGGGGACGGGAGTTGACGGAGACCCAGTACTTC. As protein: CASSWGRELTETQYF.

The V gene is TRBV28, the J gene TRBJ2-1; 7 nucleotides align to TRBD1. CDR3 length equals 13 residues. Germline CDR1 is MDHEN and CDR2 is SYDVKM. V lost 10 bases and J lost 7; bases outside the gene matches: 10. DNA for the CDR3: TGTGCCACCCGGGACAGCCTTATTAATGAGCAGTTCTTC. Its protein is CATRDSLINEQFF.

The rearrangement joins TRBV28 to TRBJ2-2; no reliable D call. Germline CDR1 MDHEN, CDR2 SYDVKM. With 5 bases removed from V and 1 base from J, the gap between germline ends came to 11 bases. This CDR3 spans 15 amino acids. CDR3 in DNA: TGTGCCAGCAGTGGTGAATTATGGAACACCGGGGAGCTGTTTTTT. This codes for CASSGELWNTGELFF. Combining the CDR3 with reference TRBV28 and TRBJ2-2 gives the whole variable domain DVKVTQSSRYLVKRTGEKVFLECVQDMDHENMFWYRQDPGLGLRLIYFSYDVKMKEKGDIPEGYSVSREKKERFSLILESASTNQTSMYLCASSGELWNTGELFFGEGSRLTVL.

This chain links TRBV10-3 with TRBJ1-6; possible D gene TRBD1, 5 bases. CDR3 size: 15 residues. Looked up from germline, CDR1 is ENHRY and CDR2 is SYGVKD. V gave up 3 bases and J gave up 7 bases, with 13 bases separating them. The chain's CDR3 is CAISEFQGRNSPLHF. Written as DNA, the CDR3 is TGTGCCATCAGTGAATTTCAGGGAAGGAATTCACCCCTCCACTTT.

This sequence joins TRBV2 and TRBJ1-5; D unresolved. Trimming pared 1 base from V and 1 base from J, leaving 11 bases between. The CDR3 spans 16 residues. Per germline, CDR1 SNHLY and CDR2 FYNNEI. The CDR3 loop is CASSEGGWQSNQPQHF. The CDR3 DNA reads as TGTGCCAGCAGTGAAGGGGGATGGCAGAGCAATCAGCCCCAGCATTTT.

This chain connects TRBV11-3 to TRBJ2-6; no clear D. Trimming cost V 5 bases and J 0 bases, with 20 bases left between them. Germline CDR1 is SGHNT and CDR2 is YENEEA. The CDR3 runs 19 residues. In DNA, the CDR3 is TGTGCCAGCAGCCCAAGCGATACTACAGCGACCTCTGGGGCCAACGTCCTGACTTTC. Translating it yields CASSPSDTTATSGANVLTF.

The chain uses TRBV27 and TRBJ2-7; D is possibly TRBD1 (5 bases). Germline V CDR1 and CDR2: MNHEY, SMNVEV (reference sequence). This CDR3 region has 14 residues. With 4 bases removed from V and 4 bases from J, the gap between germline ends came to 14 bases. CDR3 sequence (DNA): TGTGCCAGCAGTTCGTTGACAGAAAAATACGAGCAGTACTTC. Residues: CASSSLTEKYEQYF.

The J gene is TRBJ1-2, the V gene TRBV11-3; TRBD1 agrees at 7 bases. The CDR3 sequence is 15 residues long. J lost 8 bases, V lost 5 bases, and 14 bases had no gene match. CDR1 SGHNT and CDR2 YENEEA come from the germline V gene. The CDR3 reads CASSQGDSHHMGYTF. The DNA of the CDR3 is TGTGCCAGCAGCCAAGGGGACAGCCACCATATGGGCTACACCTTC. Full variable domain (rest looked up from reference TRBV11-3 and TRBJ1-2): EAGVVQSPRYKIIEKKQPVAFWCNPISGHNTLYWYLQNLGQGPELLIRYENEEAVDDSQLPKDRFSAERLKGVDSTLKIQPAELGDSAVYLCASSQGDSHHMGYTFGSGTRLTVV.

The chain couples TRBV19 to TRBJ2-5; TRBD2 matches 14 bases. The junction had 17 bases not matched to a gene; V was cut back by 7 bases and J by 7 bases. The germline CDR1 and CDR2 sequences are LNHDA and SQIVND (reference sequence). CDR3 length: 18 amino acids. The CDR3 nucleotides are TGTGCCAGTAACCCCGGTGGGACTAGCGGGGGCCCGCGGTCGACCCAGTACTTC. Translated: CASNPGGTSGGPRSTQYF.

J is TRBJ2-5 and V is TRBV13, with TRBD2 matching 9 bases. CDR1 is PRHDT, CDR2 FYEKMQ, per germline (reference sequence). With 7 bases clipped from V and 3 bases from J, the junction kept 6 bases outside the gene matches. This CDR3 comprises 14 residues. CDR3 amino acids: CASNTGLAEETQYF. CDR3 nucleotide sequence: TGTGCCAGCAACACGGGACTAGCTGAAGAGACCCAGTACTTC. Supplemented by reference TRBV13 and TRBJ2-5, the full variable domain reads AAGVIQSPRHLIKEKRETATLKCYPIPRHDTVYWYQQGPGQDPQFLISFYEKMQSDKGSIPDRFSAQQFSDYHSELNMSSLELGDSALYFCASNTGLAEETQYFGPGTRLLVL.

The J gene is TRBJ1-5, the V gene TRBV10-3; D gene ambiguous. Trimming pared 4 bases from V and 5 bases from J, leaving 6 bases between. Looked up from germline, CDR1 is ENHRY and CDR2 is SYGVKD. CDR3 length: 12 amino acids. CDR3 DNA: TGTGCCATCAGTGGCGGGGATCAGCCCCAGCATTTT. This gives the protein CAISGGDQPQHF.

The sample holds a few counts of this clone. The genes are TRBV2 and TRBJ2-7, with TRBD2 identical over 7 bases. With 7 bases clipped from V and 5 bases from J, the junction kept 5 bases outside the gene matches. Germline lookup yields CDR1 SNHLY and CDR2 FYNNEI. The CDR3 runs to 12 residues. The CDR3 nucleotides read TGTGCCAGCATAGCGGGTCGGGACGAGCAGTACTTC. It is translated as CASIAGRDEQYF.